The clone carrying this T cell receptor beta chain was recorded once. The antigen remains undetermined. Method: immunoSEQ multiplex PCR; TCRdb's copy keeps in-frame clones and lacks some. The data hold about 2.1 million clones, with 85% to 95% observed a single time. Terminally differentiated effector memory CD45RA+ cells were left out of the naive CD8 fraction, which was CD45RO-negative and positively selected for CCR7. The data stem from a study of shared clonotypes between healthy human individuals. Study-level results: Clonotypes that were shared across four donors made up roughly 5% of naive CD4 clonotypes.

This CDR3 region has 18 residues. The germline V gene encodes CDR1 MGHRA and CDR2 YSYEKL. Trimming took 1 base from V and 0 from J, leaving 19 bases between them. The TCR originated in a man younger than 35 in good health. Some clones in this sample may be carry-over from other donors' samples. V gene TRBV4-1 combines with J gene TRBJ2-7; D tentatively reads TRBD1 or TRBD2 (5 bases each). Sequenced material: naive CD8+ T cells from PBMCs. The CDR3 DNA follows: TGCGCCAGCAGCCAAGTTCCCGCGCGTGGGGGAAGCTCCTACGAGCAGTACTTC. Its protein product is CASSQVPARGGSSYEQYF.